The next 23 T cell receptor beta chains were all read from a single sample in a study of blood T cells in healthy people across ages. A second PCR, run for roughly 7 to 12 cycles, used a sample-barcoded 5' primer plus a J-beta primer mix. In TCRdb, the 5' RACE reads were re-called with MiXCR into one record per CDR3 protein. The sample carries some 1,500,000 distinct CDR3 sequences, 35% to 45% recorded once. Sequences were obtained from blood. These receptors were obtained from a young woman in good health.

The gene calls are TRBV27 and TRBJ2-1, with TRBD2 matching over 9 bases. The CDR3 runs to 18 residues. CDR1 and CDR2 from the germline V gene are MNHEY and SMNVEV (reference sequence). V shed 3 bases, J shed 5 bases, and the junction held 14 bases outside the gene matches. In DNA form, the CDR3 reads TGTGCCAGCAGTTTCTCGCGGAGTAGCGGGAGTCTCCACAATGAGCAGTTCTTC. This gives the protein CASSFSRSSGSLHNEQFF.

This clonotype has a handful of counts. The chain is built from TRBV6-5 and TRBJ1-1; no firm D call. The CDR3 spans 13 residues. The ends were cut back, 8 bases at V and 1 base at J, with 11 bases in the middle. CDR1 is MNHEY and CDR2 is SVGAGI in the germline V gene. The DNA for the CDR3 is TGTGCCAGCCAATCTCTGGGGAACACTGAAGCTTTCTTT. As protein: CASQSLGNTEAFF.

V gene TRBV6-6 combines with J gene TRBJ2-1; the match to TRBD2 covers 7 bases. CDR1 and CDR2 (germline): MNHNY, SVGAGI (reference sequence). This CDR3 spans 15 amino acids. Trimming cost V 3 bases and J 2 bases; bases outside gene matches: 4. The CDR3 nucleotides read TGTGCCAGCAGTTATGGGGAGGGTGCCTACAATGAGCAGTTCTTC. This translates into CASSYGEGAYNEQFF.

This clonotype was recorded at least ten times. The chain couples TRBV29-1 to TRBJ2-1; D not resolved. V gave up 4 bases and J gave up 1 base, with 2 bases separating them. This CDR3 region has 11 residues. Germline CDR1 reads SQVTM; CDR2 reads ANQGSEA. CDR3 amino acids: CSVVSYNEQFF. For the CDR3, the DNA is TGCAGCGTTGTTTCCTACAATGAGCAGTTCTTC.

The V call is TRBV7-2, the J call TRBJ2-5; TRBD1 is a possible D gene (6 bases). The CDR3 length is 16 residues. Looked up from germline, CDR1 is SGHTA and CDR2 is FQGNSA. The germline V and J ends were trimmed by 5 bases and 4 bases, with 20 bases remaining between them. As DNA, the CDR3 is TGTGCCAGCAGCGACCTACAGGGTGTCATATTAGAGACCCAGTACTTC. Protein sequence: CASSDLQGVILETQYF.

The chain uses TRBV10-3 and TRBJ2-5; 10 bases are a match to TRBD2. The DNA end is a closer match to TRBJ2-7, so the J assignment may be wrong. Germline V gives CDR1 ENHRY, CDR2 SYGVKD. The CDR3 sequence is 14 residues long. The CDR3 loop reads CAISGTSGVYEQYF. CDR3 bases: TGTGCCATCAGTGGGACTAGCGGAGTCTACGAGCAGTACTTC.

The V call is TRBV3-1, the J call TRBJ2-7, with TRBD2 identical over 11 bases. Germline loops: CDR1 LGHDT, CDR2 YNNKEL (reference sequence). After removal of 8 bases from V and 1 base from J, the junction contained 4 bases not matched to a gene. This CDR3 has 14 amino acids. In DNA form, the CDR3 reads TGTGCCAGCGAGACTAGCGGGGTGTCCTACGAGCAGTACTTC. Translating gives CASETSGVSYEQYF.

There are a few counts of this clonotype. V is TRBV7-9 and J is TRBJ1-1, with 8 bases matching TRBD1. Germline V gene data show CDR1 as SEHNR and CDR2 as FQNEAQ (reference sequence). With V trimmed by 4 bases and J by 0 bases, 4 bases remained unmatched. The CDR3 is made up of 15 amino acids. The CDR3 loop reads CASSSLTGVNTEAFF. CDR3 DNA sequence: TGTGCCAGCAGCTCACTGACAGGGGTGAACACTGAAGCTTTCTTT. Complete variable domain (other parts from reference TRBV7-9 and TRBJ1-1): DTGVSQNPRHKITKRGQNVTFRCDPISEHNRLYWYRQTLGQGPEFLTYFQNEAQLEKSRLLSDRFSAERPKGSFSTLEIQRTEQGDSAMYLCASSSLTGVNTEAFFGQGTRLTVV.

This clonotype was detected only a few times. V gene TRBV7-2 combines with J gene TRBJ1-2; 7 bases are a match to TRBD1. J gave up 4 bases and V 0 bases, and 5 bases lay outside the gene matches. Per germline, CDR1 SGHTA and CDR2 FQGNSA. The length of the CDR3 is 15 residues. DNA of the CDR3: TGTGCCAGCAGCTTAGCGAGGACAGGTTCCTATGGCTACACCTTC. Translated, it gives CASSLARTGSYGYTF.

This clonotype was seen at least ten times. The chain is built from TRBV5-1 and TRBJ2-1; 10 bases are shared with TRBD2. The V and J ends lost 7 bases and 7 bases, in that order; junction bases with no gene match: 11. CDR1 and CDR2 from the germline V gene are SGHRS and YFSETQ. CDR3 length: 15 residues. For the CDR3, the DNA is TGCGCCAGCGCGGGACTAGCGTATCTGGGGAATGAGCAGTTCTTC. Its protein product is CASAGLAYLGNEQFF.

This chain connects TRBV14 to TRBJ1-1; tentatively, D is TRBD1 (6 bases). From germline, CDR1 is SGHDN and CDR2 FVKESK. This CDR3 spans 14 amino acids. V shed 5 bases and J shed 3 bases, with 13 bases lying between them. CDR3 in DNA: TGTGCCAGCAGCTCCGGGACATTCTACACTGAAGCTTTCTTT. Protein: CASSSGTFYTEAFF.

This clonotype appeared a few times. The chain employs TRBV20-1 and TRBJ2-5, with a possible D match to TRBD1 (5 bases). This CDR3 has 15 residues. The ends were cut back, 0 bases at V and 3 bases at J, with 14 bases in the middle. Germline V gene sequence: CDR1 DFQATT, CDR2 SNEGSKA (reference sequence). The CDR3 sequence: CSAREVGPREETQYF. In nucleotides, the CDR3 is TGCAGTGCTAGAGAGGTGGGGCCACGGGAAGAGACCCAGTACTTC.

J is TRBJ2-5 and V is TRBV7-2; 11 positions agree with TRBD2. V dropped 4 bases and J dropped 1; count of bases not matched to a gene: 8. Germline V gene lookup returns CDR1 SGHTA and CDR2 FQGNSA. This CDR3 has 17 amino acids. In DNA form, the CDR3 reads TGTGCCAGCAGCTCCGGCTTAGCGGGGGGGACCCAAGAGACCCAGTACTTC. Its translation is CASSSGLAGGTQETQYF.

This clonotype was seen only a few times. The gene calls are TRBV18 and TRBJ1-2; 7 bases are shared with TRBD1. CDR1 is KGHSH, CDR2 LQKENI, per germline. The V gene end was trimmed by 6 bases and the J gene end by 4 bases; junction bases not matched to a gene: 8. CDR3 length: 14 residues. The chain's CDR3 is CASSPEAGGYGYTF. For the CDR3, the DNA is TGTGCCAGCTCCCCCGAGGCAGGGGGCTATGGCTACACCTTC.

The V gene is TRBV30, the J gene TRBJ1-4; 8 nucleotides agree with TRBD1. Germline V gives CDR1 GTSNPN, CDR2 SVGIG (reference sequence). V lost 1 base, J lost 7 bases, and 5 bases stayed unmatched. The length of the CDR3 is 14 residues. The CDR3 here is CAWSAGRGREKLFF. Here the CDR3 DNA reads TGTGCCTGGAGTGCCGGCAGGGGGCGTGAAAAACTGTTTTTT.

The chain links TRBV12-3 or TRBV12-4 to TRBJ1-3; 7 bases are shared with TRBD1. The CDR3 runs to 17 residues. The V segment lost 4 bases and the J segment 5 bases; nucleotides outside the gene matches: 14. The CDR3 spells CASSSAPTGLSRNTIYF. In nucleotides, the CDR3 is TGTGCCAGCAGTTCCGCCCCGACAGGGTTGAGTAGAAACACCATATATTTT.

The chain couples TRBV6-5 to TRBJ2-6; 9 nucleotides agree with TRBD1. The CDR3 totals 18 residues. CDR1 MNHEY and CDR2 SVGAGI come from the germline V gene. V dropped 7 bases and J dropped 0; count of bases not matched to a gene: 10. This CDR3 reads CASIKQGAGYSGANVLTF. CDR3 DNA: TGTGCCAGCATTAAACAGGGGGCTGGGTACTCTGGGGCCAACGTCCTGACTTTC.

The CDR3 bases are TGTGCCAGCAGTTCTAGGACTAGCCCCAGGGAAGCCTACAATGAGCAGTTCTTC. This gives the protein CASSSRTSPREAYNEQFF. The chain employs TRBV28 and TRBJ2-1; TRBD2 matches at 8 bases. CDR1 MDHEN and CDR2 SYDVKM come from the germline V gene. After removal of 4 bases from V and 2 bases from J, the junction contained 13 bases not matched to a gene. This CDR3 contains 18 residues.

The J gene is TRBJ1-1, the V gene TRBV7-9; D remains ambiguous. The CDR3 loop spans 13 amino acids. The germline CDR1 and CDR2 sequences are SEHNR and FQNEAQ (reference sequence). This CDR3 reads CAYSAEMNTEAFF. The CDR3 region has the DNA TGTGCATATTCGGCGGAGATGAACACTGAAGCTTTCTTT.

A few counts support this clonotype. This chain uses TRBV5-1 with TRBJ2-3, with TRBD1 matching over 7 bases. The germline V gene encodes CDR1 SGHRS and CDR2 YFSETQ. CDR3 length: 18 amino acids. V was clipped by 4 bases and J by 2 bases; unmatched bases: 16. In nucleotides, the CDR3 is TGCGCCAGCAGCGGTGGGCATATCGGGACAGCTTCCACAGATACGCAGTATTTT. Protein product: CASSGGHIGTASTDTQYF.

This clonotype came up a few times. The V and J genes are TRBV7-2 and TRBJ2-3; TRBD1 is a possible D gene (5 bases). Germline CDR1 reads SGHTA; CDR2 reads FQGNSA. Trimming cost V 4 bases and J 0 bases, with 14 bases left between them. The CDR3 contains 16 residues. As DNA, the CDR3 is TGTGCCAGCAGCTCTTCAGGGATAAGTAGCACAGATACGCAGTATTTT. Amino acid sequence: CASSSSGISSTDTQYF.

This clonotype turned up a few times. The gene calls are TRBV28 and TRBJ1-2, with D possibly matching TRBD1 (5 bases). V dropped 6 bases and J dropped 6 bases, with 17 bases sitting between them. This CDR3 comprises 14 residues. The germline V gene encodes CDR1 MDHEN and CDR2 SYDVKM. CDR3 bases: TGTGCCAGCAGGGGCCGGACTTGGGGCAATGGCTACACCTTC. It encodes CASRGRTWGNGYTF.

This CDR3 is CSARGTGANEQYF. The CDR3 DNA reads TGCAGTGCTAGGGGGACAGGGGCCAATGAGCAGTACTTC. The chain is built from TRBV20-1 and TRBJ2-5, with 10 bases identical to TRBD1. In germline, CDR1 is DFQATT, CDR2 SNEGSKA (reference sequence). V shed 3 bases, J shed 11 bases, and the junction held 9 bases outside the gene matches. The CDR3 totals 13 residues.